This TCR beta chain stems from a study of human T cells and chemical hapten exposure. Study background: Mainly, slight library volume differences in the pool made TCR yields vary.

Time point specified: patch test 3, about 24 weeks after DPC sensitization. Specified treatment: therapeutic diphenylcyclopropenone sensitization with weekly scalp DPC. The CDR3 sequence is 15 residues long. CDR1 and CDR2 from the germline V gene are LGHNA and YSLEER. V was shortened by 0 bases and J by 8 bases, with 13 bases between the two germline ends. TCRdb reanalysed the RACE reads using MiXCR and keeps one entry per CDR3 protein. Here the sample spans about 52,000 distinct CDR3 sequences, approximately 9.9% being singletons. The sample consisted of whole blood, taken in connection with sensitization to the hapten diphenylcyclopropenone (DPC). The chain carries TRBV4-3 and TRBJ1-4, with a possible D match to TRBD1 (6 bases). This clonotype was obtained from a woman between 40 and 50 years old with alopecia areata. Some clones in this sample may be carry-over from other donors' samples. CDR3 nucleotide sequence: TGCGCCAGCAGCCAAGAGAGGGGGATATGGGAAAAACTGTTTTTT. Protein sequence: CASSQERGIWEKLFF.